This T cell receptor (beta chain) is drawn from a study of circulating and synovial CD4+ cells in juvenile arthritis. Study-wide results and limits: These repertoires were less diverse than bulk blood CD4 repertoires.

Turning to this clone: Its antigen is undetermined.

Sequenced samples came from active juvenile idiopathic arthritis patients. HLA-DR+CD14-CD3+CD4+CD25low/- cells were sorted from peripheral blood mononuclear cells. Sequencing was performed with immunoSEQ multiplex PCR; in TCRdb, only in-frame clones are kept and a portion is missing. The table shows a few thousand clones, with approximately 87% occurring only once. After removal of 5 bases from V and 2 bases from J, the junction contained 14 bases not matched to a gene. CDR3 length: 17 amino acids. The germline CDR1 and CDR2 sequences are SGHAT and FQNNGV. This TCR was sampled from a human donor with juvenile idiopathic arthritis. The rearrangement uses TRBV11-2 and TRBJ2-7; TRBD2 aligns across 8 bases. Sequenced material: HLA-DR+ CD4+ T cells from blood. Stated subset: circulating pathogenic-like lymphocytes, sorted as HLA-DR+CD14-CD3+CD4+CD25low/- blood T cells. CDR3 protein: CASSLVSGGQGTYEQYF. As DNA, the CDR3 is TGTGCCAGCAGCCTCGTCTCGGGGGGGCAGGGGACCTACGAGCAGTACTTC.